This T cell receptor beta chain was observed in a study of T-cell reconstitution after alpha-beta-depleted transplantation in children. This clonotype was picked up many times. The antigen is undetermined. The CDR3 is 11 residues long. With 3 bases removed from V and 4 bases from J, the gap between germline ends came to 4 bases. Germline CDR1 reads SQVTM; CDR2 reads ANQGSEA. Study-level findings and limits: Counts and diversity of T cells one year after transplant came mostly from newly produced T cells. It was surviving recipient T cells and thymic progenitors that gave some patients high TCRbeta diversity at day 60. Approximately two months post-transplant, alpha-beta T cells reportedly originated from several hundred expanded graft clones.

Researchers prepared the TCRbeta library using unique molecular identifiers, the study reports. Each CDR3 protein gets one entry after TCRdb re-called the PCR reads with MiXCR. This sample has fewer than 550,000 distinct CDR3 sequences, with about 10% found just once. The specimen comprised PBMCs, mostly from graft donor cells, sampled 180 days after TCRalphabeta/CD19-depleted stem cell transplant. This receptor was obtained from a female patient between 2 and 15 years old who had a stem cell transplant for aplastic anemia, so the T cells may come from the graft donor. The V call is TRBV29-1, the J call TRBJ2-1, with no clear D. As DNA, the CDR3 is TGCAGCGTTGAGGTTTACAATGAGCAGTTCTTC. It specifies CSVEVYNEQFF.